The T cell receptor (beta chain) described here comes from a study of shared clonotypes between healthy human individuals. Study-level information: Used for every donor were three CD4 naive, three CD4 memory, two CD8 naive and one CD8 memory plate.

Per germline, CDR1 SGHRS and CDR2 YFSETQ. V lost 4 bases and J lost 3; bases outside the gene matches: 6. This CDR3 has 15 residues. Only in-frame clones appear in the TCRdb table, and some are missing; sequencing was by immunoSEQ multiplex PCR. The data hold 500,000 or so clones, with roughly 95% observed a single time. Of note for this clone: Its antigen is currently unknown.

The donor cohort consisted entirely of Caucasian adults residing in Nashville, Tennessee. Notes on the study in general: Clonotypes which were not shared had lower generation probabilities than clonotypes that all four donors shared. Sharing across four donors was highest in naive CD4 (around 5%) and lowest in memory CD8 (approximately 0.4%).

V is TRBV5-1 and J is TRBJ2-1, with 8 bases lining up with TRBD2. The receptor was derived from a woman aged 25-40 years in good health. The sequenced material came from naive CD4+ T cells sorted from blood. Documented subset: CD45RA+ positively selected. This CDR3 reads CASSILADLYNEQFF. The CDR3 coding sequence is TGCGCCAGCAGCATACTAGCGGACCTCTACAATGAGCAGTTCTTC.